The clone carrying this TCR beta chain turned up a few times. The antigen is unknown. The data are from a study of T cells in Graves' hyperthyroidism and ophthalmopathy. Turning to the study itself: Prior to any treatment, at the point of initial diagnosis, peripheral blood was collected. Study-level results: Most clonotypes expanded in the thyroid (above 0.001) were also present in blood.

Amplification yielded TCR beta CDR3 regions, with RNA transcripts as the source. The TCR CDR3 was amplified in a first-round RT-PCR using the HTBI primer set. TCRdb reanalysed the multiplex PCR reads using MiXCR and keeps one entry per CDR3 protein. The profile shows hundreds of thousands of distinct CDR3 sequences, over 12% of them singletons. The CDR3 sequence is 14 residues long. Germline CDR1 reads SGHVS; CDR2 reads FQNEAQ. V gave up 1 base and J gave up 3 bases; unmatched junction bases: 3. What was sequenced was blood. The TCR was taken from a woman in her thirties or forties with Graves' ophthalmopathy. The genes are TRBV7-8 and TRBJ2-7, with 7 bases aligning to TRBD1. CDR3: CASSLGDRHYEQYF. Here the CDR3 DNA reads TGTGCCAGCAGCTTAGGGGACAGACACTACGAGCAGTACTTC.